This T cell receptor beta chain came from a study of control samples from healthy donors and cancer patients. With 6 bases clipped from V and 6 bases from J, the junction kept 7 bases outside the gene matches. This CDR3 region has 14 residues. CDR1 is MNHEY and CDR2 is SVGAGI in the germline V gene. The table came from immunoSEQ multiplex PCR; TCRdb's copy has only in-frame clones and leaves some out. The sample yields about 12,000 clones, 88% seen once. The rearrangement joins TRBV6-5 to TRBJ1-2, with TRBD1 matching 10 bases. This TCR was recovered from a male donor with melanoma. Sequenced material: formalin-fixed, paraffin-embedded tissue. CDR3 protein: CASSRQGARDGYTF. CDR3 sequence (DNA): TGTGCCAGCAGCAGACAGGGGGCTCGGGATGGCTACACCTTC.